Presented here are 4 T cell receptor beta chains from one specimen sequenced in a study of shared clonotypes between healthy human individuals. The repertoire was sequenced with immunoSEQ multiplex PCR; TCRdb's copy has only in-frame clones and lacks some. The repertoire holds approximately 480,000 clones, with approximately 79% as singletons. The material sequenced was PBMCs. These receptors all come from a woman aged 40 to 50 in good health. Some clones in this sample may be carry-over from other donors' samples.

This clone occurred once. The chain combines TRBV10-3 with TRBJ2-5, with TRBD2 identical over 10 bases. In germline, CDR1 is ENHRY, CDR2 SYGVKD. The CDR3 extends over 15 amino acids. V lost 8 bases, J lost 2 bases, and 8 bases stayed unmatched. DNA for the CDR3: TGTGCCATCGGGCGGACTAGCGGACCGCAAGAGACCCAGTACTTC. Translation: CAIGRTSGPQETQYF.

The chain couples TRBV10-3 to TRBJ1-5, with TRBD1 matching 7 bases. The CDR3 length is 13 residues. Trimming removed 6 bases from V and 7 bases from J; junction bases left unmatched: 6. In germline, CDR1 is ENHRY, CDR2 SYGVKD. The CDR3 coding sequence is TGTGCCATCAGCCGGGACAGACGGCAGCCCCAGCATTTT. Residues: CAISRDRRQPQHF.

The chain uses TRBV9 and TRBJ2-1, with 14 bases identical to TRBD2. J lost 6 bases, V lost 4 bases, and 15 bases had no gene match. CDR1 and CDR2 (germline): SGDLS, YYNGEE. The length of the CDR3 is 19 residues. The CDR3 region is CASSPRTSGGPKAVNEQFF. As DNA, the CDR3 is TGTGCCAGCAGCCCCCGGACTAGCGGGGGGCCCAAGGCCGTCAATGAGCAGTTCTTC.

In this sample, this clone turned up a few times. The chain uses TRBV9 and TRBJ2-3, with a possible D match to TRBD2 (5 bases). Germline CDR1 SGDLS, CDR2 YYNGEE. V shed 0 bases and J shed 4 bases, with 6 bases lying between them. This CDR3 comprises 13 residues. The CDR3 sequence is CASSVVRADTQYF. DNA of the CDR3: TGTGCCAGCAGCGTAGTGAGGGCAGATACGCAGTATTTT.